Below, 26 T cell receptor beta chains from the same sample are listed, as sequenced in a study of shared clonotypes between healthy human individuals. The method was immunoSEQ multiplex PCR; TCRdb's version includes in-frame clones alone and lacks a portion of them. The sample yields roughly 2.4 million clones, approximately 94% seen once. Sequencing was performed on naive CD4+ T cells sorted from blood. As for subset: CD45RA+ positively selected. The receptors were sampled from a man between 18 and 35 years old in good health.

This CDR3 is CASSEGRWENEKLFF. As DNA, the CDR3 is TGTGCCAGCAGTGAAGGGAGGTGGGAAAATGAAAAACTGTTTTTT. V and J are TRBV6-1 and TRBJ1-4; the D is unclear. The ends were cut back, 1 base at V and 5 bases at J, with 11 bases in the middle. Germline CDR1 and CDR2: MNHNS and SASEGT. The CDR3 loop spans 15 amino acids.

The V call is TRBV19, the J call TRBJ2-7; weak D call: TRBD1 (6 bases). Trimming took 5 bases from V and 3 from J, leaving 11 bases between them. CDR1 and CDR2 from the germline V gene are LNHDA and SQIVND (reference sequence). The CDR3 is made up of 13 amino acids. This chain's CDR3 is CASSRDNNYEQYF. The CDR3 nucleotides read TGTGCCAGTAGTCGGGACAACAACTACGAGCAGTACTTC.

The chain is built from TRBV7-2 and TRBJ1-6; D ambiguous. The CDR3 runs to 15 residues. V lost 3 bases to trimming and J lost 6 bases, with 12 bases between them. The germline CDR1 and CDR2 sequences are SGHTA and FQGNSA. Here the CDR3 DNA reads TGTGCCAGCAGCTTTTTCACCATGGGTAATTCACCCCTCCACTTT. Translating gives CASSFFTMGNSPLHF. The full variable domain, completed using reference TRBV7-2 and TRBJ1-6, is GAGVSQSPSNKVTEKGKDVELRCDPISGHTALYWYRQSLGQGLEFLIYFQGNSAPDKSGLPSDRFSAERTGGSVSTLTIQRTQQEDSAVYLCASSFFTMGNSPLHFGNGTRLTVT.

V usage is TRBV27 and J usage is TRBJ2-3; 11 bases align to TRBD2. Unmatched junction bases numbered 15, after V lost 6 bases and J lost 7 bases. Germline-derived CDR1 and CDR2 are MNHEY and SMNVEV (reference sequence). The CDR3 runs 17 residues. DNA for the CDR3: TGTGCCAGCAGGCCCTCCGGGACTAGCGGCAAGACCCATACGCAGTATTTT. This sequence encodes CASRPSGTSGKTHTQYF.

V gene TRBV7-2 combines with J gene TRBJ1-1; D might be TRBD1 (5 bases). Trimming shortened V by 4 bases and J by 3 bases, and 12 bases separated the two germline ends. This CDR3 has 14 amino acids. The V gene's germline CDR1 is SGHTA and CDR2 FQGNSA. The CDR3 DNA reads as TGTGCCAGCAGCTGGCATTGGGGCGACACTGAAGCTTTCTTT. It codes for CASSWHWGDTEAFF.

This sequence joins TRBV6-1 and TRBJ1-5; no reliable D call. V was pared by 4 bases and J by 0 bases, with 10 bases between. The CDR3 has 15 amino acids. The V gene's germline CDR1 is MNHNS and CDR2 SASEGT. CDR3 residues: CASSARLGSNQPQHF. CDR3 nucleotide sequence: TGTGCCAGCAGTGCACGTTTGGGTAGCAATCAGCCCCAGCATTTT.

For this clone: Other DNA sequences of this sample code for an identical CDR3. This chain uses TRBV28 with TRBJ1-2, with no clear D. The CDR3 has 14 residues. Between the trimmed V and J ends, which lost 9 bases and 6 bases, there was a span of 20 bases. Germline V CDR1 and CDR2: MDHEN, SYDVKM. The CDR3 nucleotides are TGTGCCAGTAGTACCCCCATTGGTGAGAATGGCTACACCTTC. It translates to CASSTPIGENGYTF.

Remarks on this clone: The sample contains more than one DNA sequence encoding this CDR3. CDR3 amino acids: CASSPRDYGYTF. The CDR3, as DNA: TGTGCCAGCTCACCACGGGACTATGGCTACACCTTC. V usage is TRBV18 and J usage is TRBJ1-2; D gene uncertain. Trimming took 1 base from V and 3 from J, leaving 3 bases between them. Germline V lookup: CDR1 KGHSH, CDR2 LQKENI. This CDR3 spans 12 amino acids.

The gene calls are TRBV11-3 and TRBJ2-7, with TRBD2 identical over 7 bases. The V segment lost 1 base and the J segment 7 bases; nucleotides outside the gene matches: 4. CDR1 is SGHNT and CDR2 is YENEEA in the germline V gene. CDR3 length: 13 residues. The CDR3: CASSLGGSMEQYF. CDR3 nucleotides: TGTGCCAGCAGCTTAGGCGGGAGTATGGAGCAGTACTTC.

Concerning this clone itself: Within the sample, other DNA sequences also encode this same CDR3. The J gene is TRBJ2-3, the V gene TRBV10-3; tentative D call: TRBD2 (6 bases). The length of the CDR3 is 15 residues. The germline V and J ends were trimmed by 4 bases and 0 bases, with 11 bases remaining between them. The germline V gene has CDR1 ENHRY and CDR2 SYGVKD. Here the CDR3 DNA reads TGTGCCATCAGTGCCGGGACTCCTAGCACAGATACGCAGTATTTT. Protein sequence: CAISAGTPSTDTQYF.

The rearrangement links TRBV19 to TRBJ1-5; D is ambiguous. V lost 6 bases and J lost 0, with 12 bases in between. Germline V gene lookup returns CDR1 LNHDA and CDR2 SQIVND (reference sequence). This CDR3 contains 15 residues. The CDR3 nucleotides read TGTGCCAGTAGGACTATCTCTTATAGCAATCAGCCCCAGCATTTT. Protein: CASRTISYSNQPQHF.

Written as DNA, the CDR3 is TGTGCCTGGAGTGATGCTGGGGATCAGCCCCAGCATTTT. Encoded protein: CAWSDAGDQPQHF. This chain uses TRBV30 with TRBJ1-5; D gene unclear. The V end lost 1 base, the J end lost 5 bases, and 9 bases lay between the germline ends. Germline V gene sequence: CDR1 GTSNPN, CDR2 SVGIG (reference sequence). This CDR3 is 13 amino acids long.

The rearrangement joins TRBV5-1 to TRBJ1-1; D is ambiguous. Trimming pared 1 base from V and 7 bases from J, leaving 11 bases between. The germline V gene encodes CDR1 SGHRS and CDR2 YFSETQ. CDR3 length equals 13 residues. The CDR3 sequence is CASSLLRDGEAFF. The CDR3 coding sequence is TGCGCCAGCAGCTTGTTGAGGGATGGTGAAGCTTTCTTT.

The chain uses TRBV5-1 and TRBJ1-1; D is unresolved. CDR1 is SGHRS and CDR2 is YFSETQ in the germline V gene. CDR3 length equals 16 residues. V was trimmed by 1 base and J by 1 base, leaving 14 bases between them. CDR3 amino acids: CASSLILRHKNTEAFF. Here the CDR3 DNA reads TGCGCCAGCAGCTTGATTCTTCGTCATAAGAACACTGAAGCTTTCTTT.

The V gene is TRBV5-8, the J gene TRBJ2-3; 13 positions agree with TRBD2. Unmatched junction bases numbered 6, after V lost 4 bases and J lost 4 bases. The CDR3 loop spans 16 amino acids. Germline CDR1 SGHTS, CDR2 YDEGEE. Here the CDR3 reads CASSQGLAGNADTQYF. CDR3 in DNA: TGTGCCAGCAGCCAGGGACTAGCGGGGAACGCAGATACGCAGTATTTT.

The V and J genes are TRBV6-5 and TRBJ2-2; 9 nucleotides line up with TRBD1. The CDR3 is 14 residues long. Germline V gene lookup returns CDR1 MNHEY and CDR2 SVGAGI. The junction had 7 bases not matched to a gene; V was cut back by 10 bases and J by 4 bases. CDR3 residues: CAIRTGESTGELFF. CDR3 in DNA: TGTGCCATCAGGACAGGGGAGTCCACCGGGGAGCTGTTTTTT.

The J gene is TRBJ2-1, the V gene TRBV7-3, with 10 bases fitting TRBD2. CDR3 size: 15 residues. Germline CDR1 reads SGHTA; CDR2 reads FQGTGA. With 5 bases clipped from V and 4 bases from J, the junction kept 5 bases outside the gene matches. The CDR3 protein is CASSPSGGAYNEQFF. The CDR3 DNA is TGTGCCAGCAGCCCGAGCGGGGGGGCTTACAATGAGCAGTTCTTC.

CDR3 region: CASSVVGTGNTIYF. CDR3 DNA sequence: TGTGCCAGCAGCGTCGTCGGGACTGGAAACACCATATATTTT. This chain links TRBV9 with TRBJ1-3; D not resolved. Germline V gene sequence: CDR1 SGDLS, CDR2 YYNGEE. V was pared by 2 bases and J by 2 bases, with 8 bases between. The CDR3 length is 14 residues.

The rearrangement uses TRBV7-8 and TRBJ2-7; 9 nucleotides align to TRBD1. J gave up 2 bases and V 5 bases, and 4 bases lay outside the gene matches. CDR1 and CDR2 from the germline V gene are SGHVS and FQNEAQ. This CDR3 is 14 amino acids long. The CDR3 is CASSTGTGPYEQYF. CDR3 nucleotides: TGTGCCAGCAGCACCGGGACAGGGCCCTACGAGCAGTACTTC.

The CDR3 loop reads CAWNRRGRHNEKLFF. The CDR3 nucleotides are TGTGCCTGGAACCGGCGGGGACGGCATAATGAAAAACTGTTTTTT. V usage is TRBV30 and J usage is TRBJ1-4, with D possibly matching TRBD1 (5 bases). This CDR3 spans 15 amino acids. Germline CDR1 GTSNPN, CDR2 SVGIG (reference sequence). V was cut by 4 bases and J by 4 bases, with 16 bases left in between.

The V and J genes are TRBV7-2 and TRBJ2-1, with 8 bases matching TRBD2. Germline V CDR1 and CDR2: SGHTA, FQGNSA. The trim removed 5 bases at V and 9 bases at J, leaving 15 bases unmatched. The CDR3 is 16 amino acids. In DNA, the CDR3 is TGTGCCAGCAGCCCTACGGGGGGCACTAGCGGAGGTGAGCAGTTCTTC. Amino acid sequence: CASSPTGGTSGGEQFF.

This chain joins TRBV30 and TRBJ1-3; D is uncertain. V was trimmed by 0 bases and J by 4 bases, leaving 31 bases between them. The CDR3 consists of 21 residues. The V gene's germline CDR1 is GTSNPN and CDR2 SVGIG (reference sequence). CDR3 coding DNA: TGTGCCTGGAGTGTAACGGGTTCGTGGGTCGGAGGTCTCACCCAGGGAAACACCATATATTTT. This encodes CAWSVTGSWVGGLTQGNTIYF.

The rearrangement uses TRBV28 and TRBJ1-2; the D gene is possibly TRBD1 (5 bases). CDR3 size: 14 residues. The germline V gene has CDR1 MDHEN and CDR2 SYDVKM. The V end lost 6 bases, the J end lost 5 bases, and 16 bases lay between the germline ends. The CDR3 reads CASSPLRARYGYTF. The DNA for the CDR3 is TGTGCCAGCAGCCCCCTCAGGGCGCGGTATGGCTACACCTTC.

The chain links TRBV7-8 to TRBJ2-5; perhaps D is TRBD1 or TRBD2 (6 bases each). The CDR3 is made up of 17 amino acids. V was trimmed by 6 bases and J by 1 base, leaving 21 bases between them. From germline, CDR1 is SGHVS and CDR2 FQNEAQ. The DNA of the CDR3 is TGTGCCAGCAGTCAGCAGAGGGGGGTCGGGCCCCAAGAGACCCAGTACTTC. It is translated as CASSQQRGVGPQETQYF.

Note on this clone: A read error may produce the germline difference seen at one junction end. The chain couples TRBV7-7 to TRBJ2-3; D uncertain. The CDR3 is made up of 15 amino acids. The V gene's germline CDR1 is SSHAT and CDR2 FNYEAQ (reference sequence). As DNA, the CDR3 is TGTGCTAGCAGCCTGGGCGAGTCCCACACAGATACGCAGTATTTT. This sequence encodes CASSLGESHTDTQYF.

CDR3 nucleotides: TGTGCCAGCTCAGGGACACCGGAGCAGTACTTC. It yields the protein CASSGTPEQYF. The rearrangement uses TRBV6-1 and TRBJ2-7; a weak D match, TRBD1 (6 bases). The V and J ends lost 8 bases and 7 bases respectively, with 12 bases between them. This CDR3 region has 11 residues. CDR1 is MNHNS, CDR2 SASEGT, per germline.